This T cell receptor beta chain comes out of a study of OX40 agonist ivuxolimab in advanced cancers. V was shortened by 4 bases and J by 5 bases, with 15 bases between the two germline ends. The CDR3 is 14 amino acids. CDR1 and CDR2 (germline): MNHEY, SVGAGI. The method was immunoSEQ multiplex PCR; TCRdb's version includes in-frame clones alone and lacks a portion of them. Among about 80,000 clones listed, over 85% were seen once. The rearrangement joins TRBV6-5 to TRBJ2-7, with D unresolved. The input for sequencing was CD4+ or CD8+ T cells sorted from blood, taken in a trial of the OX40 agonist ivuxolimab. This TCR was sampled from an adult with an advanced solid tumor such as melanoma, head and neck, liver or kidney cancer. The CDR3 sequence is CASSLALQNHEQYF. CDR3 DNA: TGTGCCAGCAGTTTGGCCTTACAGAACCACGAGCAGTACTTC.